The rows below give T cell receptor beta chains drawn from one sample of a study of T-cell memory formation after mild COVID-19. TCRdb used MiXCR to reprocess the 5' RACE reads, holding one entry per CDR3 protein. The sample includes about 560,000 distinct CDR3 sequences, 18% of them seen just once. What was sequenced was PBMCs or a T cell subset sorted from them (not recorded which). The source is an adult woman who had mild COVID-19 (a few samples of this study predate the infection). Cell type and time point are not known. Both conserved end residues are part of each CDR3. The D gene is left open where the match is weak. Clone size, where shown, is once, few, many, or a class for clones that have expanded.

size	J	V	D	DNA	CDR3
few	TRBJ1-2	TRBV12-3/TRBV12-4	-	TGTGCCAGCAGTAACACAGGGACCTCTTATGGCTACACCTTC	CASSNTGTSYGYTF
many	TRBJ2-3	TRBV7-6	TRBD2	TGTGCCAGCAGCATAAGCGGGGGGAGCACAGATACGCAGTATTTT	CASSISGGSTDTQYF
-	TRBJ2-1	TRBV29-1	-	TGCAGCGCCACCAAAACACAGGGATCCTACAATGAGCAGTTCTTC	CSATKTQGSYNEQFF
-	TRBJ1-1	TRBV12-2	-	TGTGCAAGTCGCTCGAGAGGCCGAGGGGAGATTGAAGCTTTCTTT	CASRSRGRGEIEAFF
few	TRBJ1-3	TRBV12-3/TRBV12-4	TRBD1	TGTGCCAGCAGAGGAGACAGGGCAGACTCTGGAAACACCATATATTTT	CASRGDRADSGNTIYF
-	TRBJ1-1	TRBV5-1	-	TGCGCCAGCAGCCCCCGACCGGGGAACACTGAAGCTTTCTTT	CASSPRPGNTEAFF
-	TRBJ1-2	TRBV10-3	-	TGTGCCATCAGTGAGTCTGAAGGGGCAAATACCTTC	CAISESEGANTF
few	TRBJ2-5	TRBV10-3	-	TGTGCCATCAGTGATGAGGGAACCCTGGCGGGGACCCAGTACTTC	CAISDEGTLAGTQYF
-	TRBJ2-7	TRBV5-1	TRBD2	TGCGCCAGCAGCTTATTACTAGCGGGGGATGAGCAGTACTTC	CASSLLLAGDEQYF
-	TRBJ2-5	TRBV10-3	-	TGTGCCATCAGTGAGTTGGAACAGACCCAGTACTTC	CAISELEQTQYF
-	TRBJ2-2	TRBV5-1	TRBD2	TGCGCCAGCAGCTTGGCCGGACTAGCCCTTTCTTCCGGGGAGCTGTTTTTT	CASSLAGLALSSGELFF
-	TRBJ2-4	TRBV4-2	TRBD2	TGTGCCAGCAGCTCGGGACTAGCGGGGGGTAAAAACATTCAGTACTTC	CASSSGLAGGKNIQYF
many	TRBJ2-1	TRBV19	-	TGTGCCAGTAGTATAGCCAAGGGTTCGGGAGACCATCGGTCCAATGAGCAGTTCTTC	CASSIAKGSGDHRSNEQFF
-	TRBJ2-7	TRBV7-9	-	TGTGCCAGCAGCAATCCTAGCCCACCCTACGAGCAGTACTTC	CASSNPSPPYEQYF
-	TRBJ1-6	TRBV3-1	-	TGTGCCAGCTCGGACAGCTCGATACGCGGATCACCCCTCCACTTT	CASSDSSIRGSPLHF
-	TRBJ2-3	TRBV24-1	-	TGTGCCACCAGTGATTCCAGGGTGTCTAGCACAGATACGCAGTATTTT	CATSDSRVSSTDTQYF
few	TRBJ2-7	TRBV29-1	TRBD2	TGCAGCGTTGAAGTAGCGGGGGGATCCTACGAGCAGTACTTC	CSVEVAGGSYEQYF
few	TRBJ2-1	TRBV9	-	TGTGCCAGCAGCGTAGGTGGTAGCGGTAATGAGCAGTTCTTC	CASSVGGSGNEQFF
few	TRBJ2-5	TRBV7-2	-	TGTGCCAGCAGCACTCTCTGGGAGACCCAGTACTTC	CASSTLWETQYF
few	TRBJ2-1	TRBV7-3	TRBD1	TGTGCCAGCAGCCCCGCCGGGACAGGGTACTACAATGAGCAGTTCTTC	CASSPAGTGYYNEQFF
few	TRBJ2-3	TRBV3-1	TRBD2	TGTGCCAGCAGCCGGCCTAGCGGTGGGAGCACAGATACGCAGTATTTT	CASSRPSGGSTDTQYF
-	TRBJ1-1	TRBV5-1	-	TGCGCCAGCACGCTGGTGGGACCGGAGATGAACACTGAAGCTTTCTTT	CASTLVGPEMNTEAFF
few	TRBJ2-2	TRBV12-3/TRBV12-4	-	TGTGCCAGCAGTCCCCGGGGGAGTAGAAGGGACACCGGGGAGCTGTTTTTT	CASSPRGSRRDTGELFF
few	TRBJ2-3	TRBV27	TRBD1	TGTGCCAGCAGGACAGGGCCAGATACGCAGTATTTT	CASRTGPDTQYF
few	TRBJ2-7	TRBV19	TRBD1	TGTGCCAGTAGTACCAGGACAGGGCCGTCCTACGAGCAGTACTTC	CASSTRTGPSYEQYF
-	TRBJ2-2	TRBV19	-	TGTGCCAGTACCCGACAGCATAACACCGGGGAGCTGTTTTTT	CASTRQHNTGELFF
few	TRBJ2-7	TRBV28	-	TGTGCCAGCTGGCCGGGACCACAAGGTTATATCTCCGAGCAGTACTTC	CASWPGPQGYISEQYF
-	TRBJ2-5	TRBV25-1	-	TGTGCCAGCCTCTCCATGTCGGGAGAGGAGACCCAGTACTTC	CASLSMSGEETQYF
many	TRBJ2-2	TRBV12-3/TRBV12-4	-	TGTGCCAGCAGCTCTCTCAGTCCCGGGGAGCTGTTTTTT	CASSSLSPGELFF
few	TRBJ1-2	TRBV20-1	TRBD1	TGCAGTGCTAGTATTCGAACAGGGGACCTAGGTGGCTACACCTTC	CSASIRTGDLGGYTF
-	TRBJ1-1	TRBV19	-	TGTGCCAGTAGTATGCTTGGGACACTCATGAACACTGAAGCTTTCTTT	CASSMLGTLMNTEAFF
-	TRBJ2-7	TRBV5-1	-	TGCGCCACCCGGAGGGCGGACGGTGGATTCTACGAGCAGTACTTC	CATRRADGGFYEQYF
few	TRBJ2-1	TRBV11-2	-	TGTGCCAGTCACAAGGGGACTTCCTACAATGAGCAGTTCTTC	CASHKGTSYNEQFF
-	TRBJ1-5	TRBV5-1	-	TGCGCCAGCAGCTTCGGGTACGGGAGCAATCAGCCCCAGCATTTT	CASSFGYGSNQPQHF
-	TRBJ2-5	TRBV12-3/TRBV12-4	TRBD2	TGTGCCAGCAGTTGGGATTTAGCGGGGGGACTAGAGACCCAGTACTTC	CASSWDLAGGLETQYF